The 4 T cell receptor beta chains reported below all come from one sample, sequenced in a study of blood T cell repertoires in COVID-19 (dated by TCRdb to the early 2020s). The library came from the immunoSEQ multiplex PCR assay. The table was pulled from immuneACCESS by TCRdb, which kept in-frame rearrangements only. Such tables lose some clones; where checked, under half of the loss comes from unresolved V genes, and the rest has no known cause. The sample table records about 280,000 clones; roughly 88% of these occur just once. The biggest ten clones account for approximately 8.8% of the sample. Sequenced input: peripheral blood. The receptors were sampled from a man younger than 30 with active or convalescent COVID-19.

This clone has just a few counts. Other DNA variants within this sample encode the same CDR3. The chain couples TRBV3-1 (or the pseudogene TRBV3-2) to TRBJ1-5; 8 nucleotides align to TRBD1. CDR1 and CDR2 (germline): LGHDT, YNNKEL (reference sequence). The ends lost 3 bases at V and 1 base at J; junction bases unmatched: 2. This CDR3 region has 15 residues. DNA for the CDR3: TGTGCCAGCAGCCACGGACAGGGAAGCAATCAGCCCCAGCATTTT. Its translation is CASSHGQGSNQPQHF.

The V call is TRBV29-1, the J call TRBJ1-1; 8 bases are a match to TRBD1. Germline V gives CDR1 SQVTM, CDR2 ANQGSEA. There are 13 residues in the CDR3. With V trimmed by 4 bases and J by 0 bases, 1 base remained unmatched. The CDR3 here is CSVAGGMNTEAFF. CDR3 sequence (DNA): TGCAGCGTTGCAGGGGGCATGAACACTGAAGCTTTCTTT.

This sequence joins TRBV4-1 and TRBJ1-4, with no clear D. Germline assignment: CDR1 MGHRA and CDR2 YSYEKL. Trimming took 8 bases from V and 7 from J, leaving 8 bases between them. The CDR3 extends over 11 amino acids. In nucleotides, the CDR3 is TGCGCCAGCCGTGGGAGTGAAAAACTGTTTTTT. Its translation: CASRGSEKLFF.

The chain has TRBV6-5 and TRBJ2-7, with TRBD1 matching over 7 bases. The germline CDR1 and CDR2 sequences are MNHEY and SVGAGI. This CDR3 comprises 15 residues. V gave up 2 bases and J gave up 7 bases; unmatched junction bases: 11. CDR3 DNA: TGTGCCAGCAGTTACCCCGCGACAGGGAAGGAGGAGCAGTACTTC. Residues: CASSYPATGKEEQYF.